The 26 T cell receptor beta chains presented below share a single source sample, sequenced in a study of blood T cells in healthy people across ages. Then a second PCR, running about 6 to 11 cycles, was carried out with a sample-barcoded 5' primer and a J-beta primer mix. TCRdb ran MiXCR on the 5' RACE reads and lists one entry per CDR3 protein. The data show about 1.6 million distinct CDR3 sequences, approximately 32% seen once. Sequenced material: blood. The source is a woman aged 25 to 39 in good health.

CDR3 DNA sequence: TGTGCCAGCGGCTCCATGGCCCACAATGAGCAGTTCTTC. Translating gives CASGSMAHNEQFF. V usage is TRBV7-3 and J usage is TRBJ2-1; D gene uncertain. The CDR3 loop spans 13 amino acids. Trimming left V 8 bases short and J 5 bases short, with 13 bases between. Germline V gives CDR1 SGHTA, CDR2 FQGTGA.

CDR3 bases: TGCGCCAGCTCGCCGGAGTGGTCCTACAATGAGCAGTTCTTC. It yields the protein CASSPEWSYNEQFF. The V gene is TRBV10-1, the J gene TRBJ2-1, with D hard to call. This CDR3 has 14 residues. Trimming took off 8 bases at V and 1 base at J, with 12 bases between the two ends. Germline V gene data show CDR1 as WNHNN and CDR2 as SYGVQD (reference sequence).

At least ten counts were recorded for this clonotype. The CDR3 loop is CSVEDGGQNYGYTF. DNA of the CDR3: TGCAGCGTTGAAGATGGGGGACAGAACTATGGCTACACCTTC. The chain recombines TRBV29-1 with TRBJ1-2; 7 bases are shared with TRBD1. V gave up 0 bases and J gave up 2 bases; unmatched junction bases: 3. The CDR3 is made up of 14 amino acids. Germline CDR1 SQVTM, CDR2 ANQGSEA. Complete variable domain (other parts from reference TRBV29-1 and TRBJ1-2): SAVISQKPSRDICQRGTSLTIQCQVDSQVTMMFWYRQQPGQSLTLIATANQGSEATYESGFVIDKFPISRPNLTFSTLTVSNMSPEDSSIYLCSVEDGGQNYGYTFGSGTRLTVV.

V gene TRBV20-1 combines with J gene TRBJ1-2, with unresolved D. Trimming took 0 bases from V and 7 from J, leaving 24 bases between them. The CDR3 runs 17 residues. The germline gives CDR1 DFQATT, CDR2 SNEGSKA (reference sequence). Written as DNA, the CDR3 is TGCAGTGCTAGAGACTCCGGGCCAACCGTCTTAAAGTCTGGCTACACCTTC. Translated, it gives CSARDSGPTVLKSGYTF.

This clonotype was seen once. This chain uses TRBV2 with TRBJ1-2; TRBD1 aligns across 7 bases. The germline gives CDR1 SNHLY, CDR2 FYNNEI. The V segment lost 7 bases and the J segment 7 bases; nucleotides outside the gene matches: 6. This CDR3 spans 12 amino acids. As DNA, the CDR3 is TGTGCCAGCAAGACAGGGTACGGTGGCTACACCTTC. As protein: CASKTGYGGYTF.

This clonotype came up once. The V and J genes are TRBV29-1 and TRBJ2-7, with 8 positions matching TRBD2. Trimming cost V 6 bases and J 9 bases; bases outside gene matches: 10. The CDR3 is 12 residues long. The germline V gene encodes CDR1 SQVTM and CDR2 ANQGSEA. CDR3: CSVGLETSGQYF. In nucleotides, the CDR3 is TGCAGCGTGGGACTAGAAACTTCCGGGCAGTACTTC.

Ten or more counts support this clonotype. CDR3 protein: CASSFRDNYGYTF. The CDR3 coding sequence is TGTGCCAGCAGTTTTCGGGATAACTATGGCTACACCTTC. The rearrangement links TRBV12-3 or TRBV12-4 to TRBJ1-2; the D is unclear. The V end was cut by 3 bases, the J end by 1 base, with 6 bases between. The CDR3 totals 13 residues.

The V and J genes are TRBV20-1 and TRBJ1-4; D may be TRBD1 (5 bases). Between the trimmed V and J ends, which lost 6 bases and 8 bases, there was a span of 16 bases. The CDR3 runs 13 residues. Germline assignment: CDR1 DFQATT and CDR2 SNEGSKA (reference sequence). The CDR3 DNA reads TGCAGTGCACGGGGGAGTAGGGAGGAAAAACTGTTTTTT. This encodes CSARGSREEKLFF.

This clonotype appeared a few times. In DNA, the CDR3 is TGTGCCAGCAGCCACCGCCTGGGACCGAAGCGGGATAGCACAGATACGCAGTATTTT. Its protein is CASSHRLGPKRDSTDTQYF. The chain has TRBV7-2 and TRBJ2-3, with 7 bases matching TRBD2. CDR3 length: 19 residues. Germline V gives CDR1 SGHTA, CDR2 FQGNSA. J gave up 0 bases and V 5 bases, and 17 bases lay outside the gene matches.

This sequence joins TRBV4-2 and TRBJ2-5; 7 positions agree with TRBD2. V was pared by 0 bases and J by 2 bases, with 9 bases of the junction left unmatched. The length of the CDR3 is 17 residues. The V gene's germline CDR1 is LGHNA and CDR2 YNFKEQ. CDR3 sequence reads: CASSQDEPGRGQETQYF. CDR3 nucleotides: TGTGCCAGCAGCCAAGATGAACCAGGGCGGGGGCAAGAGACCCAGTACTTC.

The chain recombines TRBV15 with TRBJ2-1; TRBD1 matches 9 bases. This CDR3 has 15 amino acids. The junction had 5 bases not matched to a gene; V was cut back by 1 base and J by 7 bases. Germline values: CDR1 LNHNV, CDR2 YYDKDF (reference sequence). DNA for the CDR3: TGTGCCACCAGCAGAGCGGGACAGGGAGTTAATGAGCAGTTCTTC. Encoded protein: CATSRAGQGVNEQFF. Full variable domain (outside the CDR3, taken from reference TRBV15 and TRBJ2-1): DAMVIQNPRYQVTQFGKPVTLSCSQTLNHNVMYWYQQKSSQAPKLLFHYYDKDFNNEADTPDNFQSRRPNTSFCFLDIRSPGLGDTAMYLCATSRAGQGVNEQFFGPGTRLTVL.

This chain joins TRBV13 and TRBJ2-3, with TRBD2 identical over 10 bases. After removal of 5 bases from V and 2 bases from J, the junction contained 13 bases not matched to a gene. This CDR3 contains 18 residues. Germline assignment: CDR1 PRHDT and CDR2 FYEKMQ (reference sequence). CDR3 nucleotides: TGTGCCAGCAGCCCGACTCAGCGGGAGGGCAGGTTCACAGATACGCAGTATTTT. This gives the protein CASSPTQREGRFTDTQYF.

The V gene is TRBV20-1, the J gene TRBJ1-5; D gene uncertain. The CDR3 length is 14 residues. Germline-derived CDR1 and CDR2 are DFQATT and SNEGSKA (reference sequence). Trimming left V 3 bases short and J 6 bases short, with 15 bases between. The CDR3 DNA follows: TGCAGTGCTAGTGGGCGGAGGAGTGGTCAGCCCCAGCATTTT. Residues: CSASGRRSGQPQHF.

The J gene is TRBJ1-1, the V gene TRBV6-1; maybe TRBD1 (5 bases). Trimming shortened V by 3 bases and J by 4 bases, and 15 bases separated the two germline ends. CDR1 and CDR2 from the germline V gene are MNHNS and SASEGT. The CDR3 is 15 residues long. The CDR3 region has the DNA TGTGCCAGCAGTGATTGGTCGGGGGGAGGCACTGAAGCTTTCTTT. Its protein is CASSDWSGGGTEAFF.

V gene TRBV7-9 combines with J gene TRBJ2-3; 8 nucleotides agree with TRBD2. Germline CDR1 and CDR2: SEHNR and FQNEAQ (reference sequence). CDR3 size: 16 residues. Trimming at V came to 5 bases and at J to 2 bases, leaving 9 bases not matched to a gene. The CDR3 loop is CASSQPRTSPTDTQYF. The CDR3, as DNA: TGTGCCAGCAGCCAACCGCGGACTAGCCCCACAGATACGCAGTATTTT.

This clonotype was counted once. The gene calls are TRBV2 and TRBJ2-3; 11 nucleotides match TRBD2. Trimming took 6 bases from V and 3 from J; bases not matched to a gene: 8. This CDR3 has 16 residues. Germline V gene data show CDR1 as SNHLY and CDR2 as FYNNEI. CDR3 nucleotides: TGTGCCAGCAGGGCCCTAGCGGGAGGAATTACAGATACGCAGTATTTT. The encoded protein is CASRALAGGITDTQYF.

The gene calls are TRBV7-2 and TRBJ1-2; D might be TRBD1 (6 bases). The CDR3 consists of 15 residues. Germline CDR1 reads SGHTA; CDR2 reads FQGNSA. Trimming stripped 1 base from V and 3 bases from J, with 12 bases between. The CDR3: CASSLVQGSDYGYTF. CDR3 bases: TGTGCCAGCAGCTTAGTTCAGGGGTCGGACTATGGCTACACCTTC.

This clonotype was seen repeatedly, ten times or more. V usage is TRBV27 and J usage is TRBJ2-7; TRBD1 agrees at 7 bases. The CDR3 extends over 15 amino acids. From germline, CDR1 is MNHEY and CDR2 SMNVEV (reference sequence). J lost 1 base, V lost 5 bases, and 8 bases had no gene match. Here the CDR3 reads CASSPDRVRSYEQYF. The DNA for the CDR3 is TGTGCCAGCAGTCCAGACAGGGTGCGGTCCTACGAGCAGTACTTC.

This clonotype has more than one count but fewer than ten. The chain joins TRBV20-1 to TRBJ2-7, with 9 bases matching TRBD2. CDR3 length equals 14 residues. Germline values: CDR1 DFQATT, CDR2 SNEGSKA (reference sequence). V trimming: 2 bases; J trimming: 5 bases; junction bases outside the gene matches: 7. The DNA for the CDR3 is TGCAGTGCTAGATCGGTAGCGGGAGTAGACGAGCAGTACTTC. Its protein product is CSARSVAGVDEQYF.

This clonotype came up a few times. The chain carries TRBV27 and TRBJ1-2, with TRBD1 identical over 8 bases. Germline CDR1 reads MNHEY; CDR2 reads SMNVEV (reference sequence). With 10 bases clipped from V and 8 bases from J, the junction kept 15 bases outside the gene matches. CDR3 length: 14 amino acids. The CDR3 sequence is CATKNDDRGRGYTF. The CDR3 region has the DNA TGTGCCACCAAGAACGACGACAGGGGTCGCGGCTACACCTTC.

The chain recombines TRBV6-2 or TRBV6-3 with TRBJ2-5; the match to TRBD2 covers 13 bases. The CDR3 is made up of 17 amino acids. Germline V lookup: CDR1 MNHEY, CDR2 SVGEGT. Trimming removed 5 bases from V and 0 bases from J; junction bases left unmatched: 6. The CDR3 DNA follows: TGTGCCAGCAGTGGACTAGCGGGGGCCGTGTACCAAGAGACCCAGTACTTC. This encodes CASSGLAGAVYQETQYF.

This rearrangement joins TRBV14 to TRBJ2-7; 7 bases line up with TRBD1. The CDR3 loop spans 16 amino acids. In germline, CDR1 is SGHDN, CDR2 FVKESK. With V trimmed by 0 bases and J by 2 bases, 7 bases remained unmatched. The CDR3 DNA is TGTGCCAGCAGCCAAGATTCACGGACAGGACCCTACGAGCAGTACTTC. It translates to CASSQDSRTGPYEQYF.

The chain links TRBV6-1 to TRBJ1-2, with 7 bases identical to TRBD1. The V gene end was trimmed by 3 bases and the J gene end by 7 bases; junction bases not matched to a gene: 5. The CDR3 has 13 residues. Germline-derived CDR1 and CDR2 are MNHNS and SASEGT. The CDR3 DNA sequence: TGTGCCAGCAGTGATCAGGGGGACGGTGGCTACACCTTC. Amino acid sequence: CASSDQGDGGYTF.

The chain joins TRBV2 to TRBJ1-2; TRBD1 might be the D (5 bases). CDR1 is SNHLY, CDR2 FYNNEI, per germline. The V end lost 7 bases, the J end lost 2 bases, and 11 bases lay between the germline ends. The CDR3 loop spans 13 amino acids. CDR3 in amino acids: CASIVRANYGYTF. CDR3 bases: TGTGCCAGCATTGTCAGGGCCAACTATGGCTACACCTTC. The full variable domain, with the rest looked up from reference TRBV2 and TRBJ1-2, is EPEVTQTPSHQVTQMGQEVILRCVPISNHLYFYWYRQILGQKVEFLVSFYNNEISEKSEIFDDQFSVERPDGSNFTLKIRSTKLEDSAMYFCASIVRANYGYTFGSGTRLTVV.

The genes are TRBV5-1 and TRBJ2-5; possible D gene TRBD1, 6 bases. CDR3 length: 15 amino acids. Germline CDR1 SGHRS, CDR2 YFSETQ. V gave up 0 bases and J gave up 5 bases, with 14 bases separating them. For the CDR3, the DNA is TGCGCCAGCAGCTTGGACAGGGAGCAGGGGGAGACCCAGTACTTC. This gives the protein CASSLDREQGETQYF. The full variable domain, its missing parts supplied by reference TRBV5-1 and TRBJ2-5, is KAGVTQTPRYLIKTRGQQVTLSCSPISGHRSVSWYQQTPGQGLQFLFEYFSETQRNKGNFPGRFSGRQFSNSRSEMNVSTLELGDSALYLCASSLDREQGETQYFGPGTRLLVL.

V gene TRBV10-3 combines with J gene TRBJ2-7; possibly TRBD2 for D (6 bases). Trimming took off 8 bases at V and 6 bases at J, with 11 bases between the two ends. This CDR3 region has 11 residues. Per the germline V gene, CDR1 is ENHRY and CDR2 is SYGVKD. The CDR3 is CAIGREGEQYF. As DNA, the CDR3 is TGTGCCATCGGGCGGGAAGGCGAGCAGTACTTC.